This T cell receptor (beta chain) was captured by sequencing in a study of OX40 agonist ivuxolimab in advanced cancers. Germline CDR1 MNHEY, CDR2 SVGAGI. Trimming took 4 bases from V and 4 from J, leaving 11 bases between them. This CDR3 is 13 amino acids long. A single count supports this clone. Generated by immunoSEQ multiplex PCR, the TCRdb table keeps only in-frame clones and is missing some. The top ten clones hold roughly a sixth of a sample with roughly 30,000 clones, approximately 84% of them seen once. The clonotype originates from an adult with an advanced solid tumor such as melanoma, head and neck, liver or kidney cancer. The specimen was CD4+ or CD8+ T cells sorted from blood, collected in a trial of the OX40 agonist ivuxolimab. The genes are TRBV6-5 and TRBJ2-7; D is undetermined. CDR3 sequence (DNA): TGTGCCAGCAGTTGGCTAGTCGGTTACGAGCAGTACTTC. The encoded protein is CASSWLVGYEQYF.